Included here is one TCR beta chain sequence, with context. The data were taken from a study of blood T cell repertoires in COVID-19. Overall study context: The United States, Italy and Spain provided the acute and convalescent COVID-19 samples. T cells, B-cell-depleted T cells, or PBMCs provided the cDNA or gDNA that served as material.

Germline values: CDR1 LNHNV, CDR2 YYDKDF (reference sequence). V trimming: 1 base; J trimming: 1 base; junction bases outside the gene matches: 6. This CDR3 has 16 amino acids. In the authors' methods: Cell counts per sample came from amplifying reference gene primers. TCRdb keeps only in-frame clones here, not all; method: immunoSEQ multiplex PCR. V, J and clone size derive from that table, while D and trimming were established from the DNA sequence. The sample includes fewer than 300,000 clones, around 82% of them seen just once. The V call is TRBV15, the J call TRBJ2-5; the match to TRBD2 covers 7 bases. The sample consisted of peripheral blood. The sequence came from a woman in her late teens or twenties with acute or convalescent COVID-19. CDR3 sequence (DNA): TGTGCCACCAGCAGAGGGTCGGCTAGCGGCCAAGAGACCCAGTACTTC. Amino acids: CATSRGSASGQETQYF.